The entry below describes one T cell receptor (beta chain). Sequenced by immunoSEQ multiplex PCR; TCRdb stores in-frame clones only, minus some. Altogether about 61,000 clones are present, approximately 86% being singletons, with the ten largest covering 0.55% to 0.6%. Blood was sampled at baseline, cycle 4 day 1, and cycle 7 day 1. The sample is drawn from a study of OX40 agonist ivuxolimab in advanced cancers. CDR3 length equals 18 residues. With 6 bases clipped from V and 8 bases from J, the junction kept 20 bases outside the gene matches. Looked up from germline, CDR1 is LNHDA and CDR2 is SQIVND (reference sequence).

Sequenced here: CD4+ or CD8+ T cells sorted from blood, sampled in a trial of the OX40 agonist ivuxolimab. This TCR was recovered from an adult with an advanced solid tumor such as melanoma, head and neck, liver or kidney cancer. The V call is TRBV19, the J call TRBJ1-4; 8 bases map to TRBD1. The CDR3 sequence: CASSPAQSWTGIQEKLFF. CDR3 bases: TGTGCCAGTAGCCCGGCCCAGTCCTGGACAGGGATTCAAGAAAAACTGTTTTTT.